The 10 T cell receptor beta chains given below trace back to one sample, sequenced in a study of cytomegalovirus exposure and HLA in healthy donors listed by TCRdb under 2017. Preparation of the library involved the immunoSEQ multiplex PCR assay. The multiplex PCR relied on a mix of 60 forward primers for TCR Vbeta segments and 13 reverse primers for TCR Jbeta segments. Held by TCRdb, this immuneACCESS table contains in-frame sequences only and omits some clones. Under half of the omission traces to an unresolved V gene where checked; the cause of the rest is unknown. For this sample there are around 200,000 clones; roughly four fifths appear just once. The ten largest make up 1.5% to 2% of the sample. The sample taken for sequencing was PBMCs. The receptor set was obtained from a man in his thirties or forties in good health and CMV-seronegative.

V usage is TRBV28 and J usage is TRBJ2-7; the D gene is possibly TRBD1 (6 bases). The CDR3 has 15 amino acids. CDR1 MDHEN and CDR2 SYDVKM come from the germline V gene. Trimming took 5 bases from V and 5 from J, leaving 19 bases between them. The CDR3 coding sequence is TGTGCCAGCAGTCTAGCCCTGGGCAGGGGCGACGAGCAGTACTTC. The encoded protein is CASSLALGRGDEQYF.

This clone showed up just a few times. This sequence joins TRBV15 and TRBJ2-1; the match to TRBD2 covers 15 bases. J was trimmed by 8 bases and V by 4 bases; bases with no gene match: 9. The germline CDR1 and CDR2 sequences are LNHNV and YYDKDF (reference sequence). This CDR3 has 17 residues. The CDR3 sequence is CATSNGLAGGPGDEQFF. For the CDR3, the DNA is TGTGCCACCAGCAATGGACTAGCGGGAGGGCCGGGCGATGAGCAGTTCTTC.

This chain uses TRBV5-1 with TRBJ2-1, with 7 positions matching TRBD1. V dropped 0 bases and J dropped 0; count of bases not matched to a gene: 3. The V gene's germline CDR1 is SGHRS and CDR2 YFSETQ. This CDR3 contains 16 residues. The CDR3 here is CASSLVDRSSYNEQFF. CDR3 bases: TGCGCCAGCAGCTTGGTGGACAGGAGCTCCTACAATGAGCAGTTCTTC.

The chain combines TRBV6-1 with TRBJ2-3; 10 bases map to TRBD1. Germline assignment: CDR1 MNHNS and CDR2 SASEGT. The V and J ends lost 6 bases and 3 bases, in that order; junction bases with no gene match: 6. This CDR3 spans 15 amino acids. CDR3 in DNA: TGTGCCAGCAGACCCGGACAGGGGGAGACAGATACGCAGTATTTT. It translates to CASRPGQGETDTQYF.

V usage is TRBV5-1 and J usage is TRBJ1-1, with TRBD1 matching 10 bases. CDR1 is SGHRS, CDR2 YFSETQ, per germline. The CDR3 has 15 amino acids. Unmatched junction bases numbered 3, after V lost 4 bases and J lost 0 bases. The CDR3 region has the DNA TGCGCCAGCAGCCCCGACAGGGGGCTGAACACTGAAGCTTTCTTT. This sequence encodes CASSPDRGLNTEAFF.

The rearrangement links TRBV27 to TRBJ1-4; D may be TRBD1 (6 bases). Deletions cut 4 bases from V and 8 bases from J, with 20 bases between. Germline V gene data show CDR1 as MNHEY and CDR2 as SMNVEV (reference sequence). This CDR3 comprises 16 residues. The CDR3 region is CASSSFDRWQGEKLFF. The CDR3, as DNA: TGTGCCAGCAGTTCATTCGACAGGTGGCAGGGGGAAAAACTGTTTTTT.

The chain combines TRBV28 with TRBJ2-7, with a tentative D call TRBD1 (5 bases). This CDR3 spans 14 amino acids. The germline CDR1 and CDR2 sequences are MDHEN and SYDVKM. Trimming shortened V by 3 bases and J by 4 bases, and 13 bases separated the two germline ends. The CDR3 protein is CASSFAGNTYEQYF. CDR3 DNA: TGTGCCAGCAGTTTCGCAGGGAATACGTACGAGCAGTACTTC.

CDR3 sequence (DNA): TGTGCCAGCAGCCAAGGGGGGGTTCAGCCCCAGCATTTT. Amino acid sequence: CASSQGGVQPQHF. This chain connects TRBV14 to TRBJ1-5; D possibly corresponds to TRBD1 (5 bases). The CDR3 has 13 residues. In germline, CDR1 is SGHDN, CDR2 FVKESK. V gave up 1 base and J gave up 6 bases, with 7 bases separating them.

The rearrangement uses TRBV28 and TRBJ2-7; 11 bases are shared with TRBD1. The germline gives CDR1 MDHEN, CDR2 SYDVKM. The junction had 11 bases not matched to a gene; V was cut back by 8 bases and J by 5 bases. This CDR3 has 15 amino acids. The CDR3 spells CASSFSGQGVDEQYF. DNA of the CDR3: TGTGCCAGCTCATTCTCGGGACAGGGGGTAGACGAGCAGTACTTC.

J is TRBJ2-7 and V is TRBV6-1, with TRBD2 identical over 11 bases. The CDR3 extends over 15 amino acids. With V trimmed by 3 bases and J by 3 bases, 4 bases remained unmatched. Germline V CDR1 and CDR2: MNHNS, SASEGT. Here the CDR3 reads CASSDWGTSGYEQYF. In DNA, the CDR3 is TGTGCCAGCAGTGACTGGGGGACTAGCGGCTACGAGCAGTACTTC.